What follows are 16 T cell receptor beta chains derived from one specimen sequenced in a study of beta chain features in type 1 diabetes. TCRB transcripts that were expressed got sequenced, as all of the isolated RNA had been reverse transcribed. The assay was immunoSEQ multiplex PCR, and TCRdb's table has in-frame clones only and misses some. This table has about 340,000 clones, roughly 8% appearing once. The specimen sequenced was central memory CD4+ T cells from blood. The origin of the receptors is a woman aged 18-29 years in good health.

CDR3 region: CASSVGPGAPYEQYF. The CDR3 DNA sequence: TGTGCCAGCAGCGTAGGGCCAGGGGCTCCCTACGAGCAGTACTTC. This chain uses TRBV9 with TRBJ2-7; tentatively, D is TRBD1 (6 bases). The CDR3 sequence is 15 residues long. From germline, CDR1 is SGDLS and CDR2 YYNGEE. The V end lost 0 bases, the J end lost 2 bases, and 12 bases lay between the germline ends.

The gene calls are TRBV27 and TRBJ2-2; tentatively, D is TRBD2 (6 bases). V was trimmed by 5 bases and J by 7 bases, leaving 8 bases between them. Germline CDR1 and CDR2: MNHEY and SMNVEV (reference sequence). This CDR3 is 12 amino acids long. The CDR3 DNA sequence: TGTGCCAGCAGTCGACTAGTCGGGGAGCTGTTTTTT. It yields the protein CASSRLVGELFF.

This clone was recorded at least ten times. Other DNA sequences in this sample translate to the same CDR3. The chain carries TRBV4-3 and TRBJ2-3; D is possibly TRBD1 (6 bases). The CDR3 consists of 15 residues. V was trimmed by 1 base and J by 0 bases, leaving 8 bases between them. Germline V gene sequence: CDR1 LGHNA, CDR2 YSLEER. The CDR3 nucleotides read TGCGCCAGCAGCCAAGTGGGGGCTAGCACAGATACGCAGTATTTT. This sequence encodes CASSQVGASTDTQYF.

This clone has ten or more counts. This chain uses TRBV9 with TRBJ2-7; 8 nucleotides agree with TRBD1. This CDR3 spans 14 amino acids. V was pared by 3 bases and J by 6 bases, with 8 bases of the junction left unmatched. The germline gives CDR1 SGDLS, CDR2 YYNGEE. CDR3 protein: CASSGGTGGTEQYF. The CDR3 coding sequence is TGTGCCAGCAGCGGAGGGACAGGTGGTACCGAGCAGTACTTC.

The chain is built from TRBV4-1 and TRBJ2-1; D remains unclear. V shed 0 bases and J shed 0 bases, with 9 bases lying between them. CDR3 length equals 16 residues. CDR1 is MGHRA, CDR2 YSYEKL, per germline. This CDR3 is CASSQDQTNSYNEQFF. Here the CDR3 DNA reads TGCGCCAGCAGCCAAGATCAGACGAACTCCTACAATGAGCAGTTCTTC.

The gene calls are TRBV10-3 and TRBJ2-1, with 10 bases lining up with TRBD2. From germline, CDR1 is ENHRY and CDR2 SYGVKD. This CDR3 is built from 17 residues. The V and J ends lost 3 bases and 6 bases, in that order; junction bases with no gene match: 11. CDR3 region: CAISDSSGSTSPNEQFF. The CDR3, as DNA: TGTGCCATCAGTGACTCTAGCGGGAGTACGTCTCCCAATGAGCAGTTCTTC.

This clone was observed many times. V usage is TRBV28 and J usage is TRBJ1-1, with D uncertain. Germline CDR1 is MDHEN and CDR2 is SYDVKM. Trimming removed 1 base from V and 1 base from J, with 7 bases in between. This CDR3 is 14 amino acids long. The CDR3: CASSLFNQNTEAFF. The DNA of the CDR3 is TGTGCCAGCAGTTTATTTAACCAGAACACTGAAGCTTTCTTT.

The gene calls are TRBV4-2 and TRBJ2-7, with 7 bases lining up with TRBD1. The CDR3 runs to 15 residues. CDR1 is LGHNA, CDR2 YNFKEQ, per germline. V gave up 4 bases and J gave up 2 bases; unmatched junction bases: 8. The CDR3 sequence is CASSLQTGAPYEQYF. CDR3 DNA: TGTGCCAGCAGCCTCCAAACAGGGGCCCCCTACGAGCAGTACTTC.

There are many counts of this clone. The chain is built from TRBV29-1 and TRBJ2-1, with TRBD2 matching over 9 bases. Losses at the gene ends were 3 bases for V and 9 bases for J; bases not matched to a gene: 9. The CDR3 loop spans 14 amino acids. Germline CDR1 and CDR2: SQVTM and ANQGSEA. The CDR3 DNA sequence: TGCAGCGTTGATATTAGCGGGAGAGTCGTTGAGCAGTTCTTC. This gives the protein CSVDISGRVVEQFF.

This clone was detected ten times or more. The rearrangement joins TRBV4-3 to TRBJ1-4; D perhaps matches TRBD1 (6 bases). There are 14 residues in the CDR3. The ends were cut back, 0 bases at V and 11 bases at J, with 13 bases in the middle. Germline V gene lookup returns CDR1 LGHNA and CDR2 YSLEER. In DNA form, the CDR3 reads TGCGCCAGCAGCCAAGAGGGCGCGAGGGGGAAACTGTTTTTT. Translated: CASSQEGARGKLFF.

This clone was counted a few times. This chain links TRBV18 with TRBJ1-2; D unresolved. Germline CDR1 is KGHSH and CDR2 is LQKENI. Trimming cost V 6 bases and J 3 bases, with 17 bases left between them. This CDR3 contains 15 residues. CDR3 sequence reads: CASSVAGKTDYGYTF. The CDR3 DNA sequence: TGTGCCAGCTCCGTTGCTGGGAAGACGGACTATGGCTACACCTTC.

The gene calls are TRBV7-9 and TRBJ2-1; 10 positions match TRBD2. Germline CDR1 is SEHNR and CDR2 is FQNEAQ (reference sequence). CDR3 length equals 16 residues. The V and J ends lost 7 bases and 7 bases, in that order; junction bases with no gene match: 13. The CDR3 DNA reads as TGTGCCAGCAACTCACCTAGCGGGAGCGCGACAAATGAGCAGTTCTTC. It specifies CASNSPSGSATNEQFF.

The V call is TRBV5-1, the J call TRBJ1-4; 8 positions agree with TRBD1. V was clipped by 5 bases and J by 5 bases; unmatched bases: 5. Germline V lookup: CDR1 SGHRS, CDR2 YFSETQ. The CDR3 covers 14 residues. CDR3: CASSTDRGNEKLFF. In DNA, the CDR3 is TGCGCCAGCAGTACAGACAGGGGAAATGAAAAACTGTTTTTT.

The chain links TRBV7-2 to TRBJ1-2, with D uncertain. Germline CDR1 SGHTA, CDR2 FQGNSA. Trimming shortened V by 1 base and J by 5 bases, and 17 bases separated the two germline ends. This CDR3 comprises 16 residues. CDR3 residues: CASSLGRQVHPYGYTF. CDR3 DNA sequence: TGTGCCAGCAGCTTAGGCCGGCAGGTTCATCCGTATGGCTACACCTTC.

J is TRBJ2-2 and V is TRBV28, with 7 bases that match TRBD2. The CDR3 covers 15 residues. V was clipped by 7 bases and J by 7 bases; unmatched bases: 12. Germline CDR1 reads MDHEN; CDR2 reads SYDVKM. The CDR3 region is CASTLSGTRSGELFF. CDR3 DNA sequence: TGTGCCAGCACCCTGAGCGGGACCCGGAGCGGGGAGCTGTTTTTT.

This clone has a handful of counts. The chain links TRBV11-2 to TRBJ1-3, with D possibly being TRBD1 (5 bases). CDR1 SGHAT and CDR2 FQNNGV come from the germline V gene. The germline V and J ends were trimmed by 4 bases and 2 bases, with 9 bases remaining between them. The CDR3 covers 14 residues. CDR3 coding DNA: TGTGCCAGCAGCTCCGGACAAACTGGAAACACCATATATTTT. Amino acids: CASSSGQTGNTIYF. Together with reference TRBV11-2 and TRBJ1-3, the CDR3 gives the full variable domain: EAGVAQSPRYKIIEKRQSVAFWCNPISGHATLYWYQQILGQGPKLLIQFQNNGVVDDSQLPKDRFSAERLKGVDSTLKIQPAKLEDSAVYLCASSSGQTGNTIYFGEGSWLTVV.